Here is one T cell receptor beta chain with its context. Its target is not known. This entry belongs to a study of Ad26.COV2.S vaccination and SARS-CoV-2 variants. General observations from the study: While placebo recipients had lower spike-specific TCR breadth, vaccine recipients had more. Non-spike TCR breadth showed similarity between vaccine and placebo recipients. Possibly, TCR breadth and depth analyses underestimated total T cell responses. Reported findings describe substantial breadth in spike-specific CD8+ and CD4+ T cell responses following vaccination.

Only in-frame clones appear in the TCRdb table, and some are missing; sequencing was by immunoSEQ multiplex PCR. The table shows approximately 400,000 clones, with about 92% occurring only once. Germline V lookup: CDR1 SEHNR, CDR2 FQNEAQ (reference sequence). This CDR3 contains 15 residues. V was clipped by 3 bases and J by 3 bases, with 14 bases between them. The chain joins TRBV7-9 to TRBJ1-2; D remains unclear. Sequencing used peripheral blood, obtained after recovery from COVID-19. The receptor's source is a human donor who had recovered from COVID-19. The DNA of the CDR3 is TGTGCCAGCAGCTTTTTTGGTAGGGAGGACTATGGCTACACCTTC. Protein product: CASSFFGREDYGYTF.